These T cell receptor beta chains were read from a single sample in a study of shared clonotypes between healthy human individuals. Assay: immunoSEQ multiplex PCR; the TCRdb copy retains only in-frame clones and omits some. The sample has roughly 2,000,000 clones; about 95% are singletons. Specimen: naive CD8+ T cells sorted from blood. The receptors were sampled from a man aged 18 to 30 in good health. CDR3s include the opening cysteine and the closing phenylalanine or tryptophan. Fields, in order: J gene, clone size, D gene, V gene, CDR3 length, CDR3 DNA, CDR3 protein. The D gene is left open where the match is weak. Part of the rows lack a size; the others show once, few, many or a class for expanded clones.

TRBJ2-7 | . | TRBD2 | TRBV2 | 14 | TGTGCCAGCAGTGGTGGACTAGCGGGGTACGAGCAGTACTTC | CASSGGLAGYEQYF
TRBJ2-7 | . | . | TRBV9 | 15 | TGTGCCAGCAGCGTAGGGCCGGAGAGCTCCTACGAGCAGTACTTC | CASSVGPESSYEQYF
TRBJ2-1 | few | . | TRBV6-6 | 12 | TGTGCCAGCAGTTACTCGACCAATGAGCAGTTCTTC | CASSYSTNEQFF
TRBJ2-1 | . | . | TRBV29-1 | 13 | TGCAGCGTTGAAGATGGAGCCTACAATGAGCAGTTCTTC | CSVEDGAYNEQFF
TRBJ2-7 | . | . | TRBV6-1 | 13 | TGTGCCAGCTGGGGGTTGAGCTCCTACGAGCAGTACTTC | CASWGLSSYEQYF
TRBJ2-4 | once | . | TRBV9 | 12 | TGTGCCAGCAGCTCCCTAGAAAACATTCAGTACTTC | CASSSLENIQYF
TRBJ1-6 | . | TRBD1 | TRBV6-1 | 17 | TGTGCCAGCAGTGGTTTGACCGGGACAGGTTTGGATTCACCCCTCCACTTT | CASSGLTGTGLDSPLHF
TRBJ2-7 | . | TRBD2 | TRBV30 | 16 | TGTGCCTGGAGAGGGACTAGCGGGAGGAGCTCCTACGAGCAGTACTTC | CAWRGTSGRSSYEQYF
TRBJ2-3 | . | TRBD1 | TRBV7-2 | 17 | TGTGCCAGCAGCTTAGTGTGGGGACAGGGTCAGGCAGATACGCAGTATTTT | CASSLVWGQGQADTQYF
TRBJ2-7 | . | . | TRBV7-9 | 13 | TGTGCCAGCACTTTGTACGTCACAGGCGAGCAGTACTTC | CASTLYVTGEQYF
TRBJ1-2 | . | TRBD1 | TRBV25-1 | 13 | TGTGCCAGCAGTACCGGGACAGCCTATGGCTACACCTTC | CASSTGTAYGYTF
TRBJ1-1 | . | . | TRBV5-1 | 15 | TGCGCCAGCAGCTTGTTCACGGCCATGAACACTGAAGCTTTCTTT | CASSLFTAMNTEAFF
TRBJ2-3 | . | . | TRBV5-4 | 14 | TGTGCCAGCAGCTTGGCCCTTACTACCTATACGCAGTATTTT | CASSLALTTYTQYF
TRBJ1-5 | . | . | TRBV7-2 | 15 | TGTGCCAGCAGCTGGGGAGGGGGAAGCAATCAGCCCCAGCATTTT | CASSWGGGSNQPQHF
TRBJ2-3 | . | TRBD1 | TRBV5-1 | 15 | TGCGCCAGCGAGCGAGGACAGGGAACCACAGATACGCAGTATTTT | CASERGQGTTDTQYF
TRBJ1-6 | . | . | TRBV4-1 | 14 | TGCGCCAGCAGTATCAGGGCCAATAATTCACCCCTCCACTTT | CASSIRANNSPLHF
TRBJ2-5 | . | . | TRBV6-5 | 14 | TGTGCCAGCAGTTACTCGATCAGTACGGAGACCCAGTACTTC | CASSYSISTETQYF
TRBJ1-5 | few | . | TRBV7-6 | 13 | TGTGCCAGCAGCTTGGGGGTGGATCAGCCCCAGCATTTT | CASSLGVDQPQHF
TRBJ2-1 | . | TRBD2 | TRBV11-2 | 19 | TGTGCCAGCAGCCCCTACCCGGGACCTAGCGGGAGGGCCTTCAATGAGCAGTTCTTC | CASSPYPGPSGRAFNEQFF
TRBJ1-5 | . | TRBD1 | TRBV2 | 16 | TGTGCCAGCAGTATCAGGGGGCCCTATGGCAATCAGCCCCAGCATTTT | CASSIRGPYGNQPQHF
TRBJ1-3 | once | TRBD1 | TRBV2 | 15 | TGTGCCAGCAGTCAAGGGACAGGGGGTGGAAACACCATATATTTT | CASSQGTGGGNTIYF
TRBJ2-2 | . | TRBD2 | TRBV6-5 | 16 | TGTGCCAGCAGTTGGACTAGCGGGGAGAACACCGGGGAGCTGTTTTTT | CASSWTSGENTGELFF
TRBJ2-7 | . | TRBD1 | TRBV5-1 | 15 | TGCGCCAGCAGCACCCGTGAGGGGGCGAGGAACGAGCAGTACTTC | CASSTREGARNEQYF
TRBJ2-2 | . | TRBD1 | TRBV4-1 | 18 | TGCGCCAGCAGCCAGGACCCTCCGACAGGGGGGGAGACCGGGGAGCTGTTTTTT | CASSQDPPTGGETGELFF
TRBJ1-2 | once | . | TRBV2 | 15 | TGTGCCAGCAGTGACCTCCCGGGCGCTAGCTATGGCTACACCTTC | CASSDLPGASYGYTF
TRBJ2-7 | once | . | TRBV19 | 16 | TGTGCCAGTAGTATTGGCTCCGGGACGGTCTCCTACGAGCAGTACTTC | CASSIGSGTVSYEQYF
TRBJ2-5 | . | . | TRBV28 | 13 | TGTGCCAGCAGTTTAAGGGGGATTGGCTCCCAGTACTTC | CASSLRGIGSQYF
TRBJ2-2 | . | . | TRBV27 | 15 | TGTGCCAGCACCGCCTTCGTAGGAGGCACCGGGGAGCTGTTTTTT | CASTAFVGGTGELFF
TRBJ2-2 | . | . | TRBV10-1 | 11 | TGCGCCAGCAGTGCGGGGAGGGAGCTGTTTTTT | CASSAGRELFF
TRBJ2-5 | . | . | TRBV11-2 | 15 | TGTGCCAGCAGCTTAGGTCAGGGCTCCCAAGAGACCCAGTACTTC | CASSLGQGSQETQYF
TRBJ1-1 | . | TRBD1 | TRBV11-3 | 14 | TGTGCCAGCAGCTTAGGGCAGGGGGCCACTGAAGCTTTCTTT | CASSLGQGATEAFF
TRBJ2-2 | . | TRBD2 | TRBV15 | 16 | TGTGCCACCAGCGGGGGACTAGCGGGGACCGCCGGGGAGCTGTTTTTT | CATSGGLAGTAGELFF
TRBJ1-6 | once | . | TRBV30 | 18 | TGTGCCTCGAAAAGGAACGGGGAGGGTGTTGTTTATAATTCACCCCTCCACTTT | CASKRNGEGVVYNSPLHF
TRBJ1-1 | . | . | TRBV6-5 | 14 | TGTGCCAGCAGTGCCCTGAGAGGGGACACTGAAGCTTTCTTT | CASSALRGDTEAFF
TRBJ1-1 | . | . | TRBV11-2 | 14 | TGTGCCAGCAGTTTCGGACAATCCCTCACTGAAGCTTTCTTT | CASSFGQSLTEAFF
TRBJ2-7 | . | . | TRBV11-2 | 13 | TGTGCCAGCAGCTTAGGGAGGGTGAGGGAGCAGTACTTC | CASSLGRVREQYF
TRBJ2-1 | . | TRBD2 | TRBV2 | 16 | TGTGCCAGCAGTGCTATACTAGCGCCCTCCTACAATGAGCAGTTCTTC | CASSAILAPSYNEQFF
TRBJ1-4 | once | . | TRBV9 | 14 | TGTGCCAGCAGCGTAGTTCAGGGCGGAGAAAAACTGTTTTTT | CASSVVQGGEKLFF
TRBJ2-7 | . | TRBD2 | TRBV27 | 14 | TGTGCCAGCAGTTTACGCGGCGGGAGGTACGAGCAGTACTTC | CASSLRGGRYEQYF
TRBJ2-5 | . | TRBD2 | TRBV5-4 | 16 | TGTGCCAGCAGCTTGGAACTAGCGGGGGGCCAAGAGACCCAGTACTTC | CASSLELAGGQETQYF
TRBJ1-4 | . | . | TRBV7-9 | 15 | TGTGCCAGCAGCGGACTCGACAAAGCTAATGAAAAACTGTTTTTT | CASSGLDKANEKLFF
TRBJ2-5 | . | . | TRBV7-9 | 14 | TGTGCCAGCAGCTTCCTTCCGCCTCTTGAGACCCAGTACTTC | CASSFLPPLETQYF
TRBJ1-3 | . | . | TRBV4-1 | 16 | TGCGCCAGCAGCCAAGTTCCGGGGACCGCTGGAAACACCATATATTTT | CASSQVPGTAGNTIYF
TRBJ2-1 | . | TRBD2 | TRBV9 | 15 | TGTGCCAGCAGCCCTCAGCGGGGGGGCCTCAATGAGCAGTTCTTC | CASSPQRGGLNEQFF
TRBJ2-2 | . | . | TRBV30 | 15 | TGTGCCTGGAGTGAAGGGGCCGGGCTGGGCGGGGAGCTGTTTTTT | CAWSEGAGLGGELFF
TRBJ2-7 | . | . | TRBV7-6 | 15 | TGTGCCAGCAGCTTAAAGACGGAGCAGATCTACGAGCAGTACTTC | CASSLKTEQIYEQYF
TRBJ1-3 | once | . | TRBV14 | 16 | TGTGCCAGCAGCGAGGGGATAGGGAGCTCTGGAAACACCATATATTTT | CASSEGIGSSGNTIYF
TRBJ2-1 | . | . | TRBV10-3 | 17 | TGTGCCATCAGTGAGTCGTCAGGGACATTAGGTGGGCATGAGCAGTTCTTC | CAISESSGTLGGHEQFF
TRBJ2-7 | . | TRBD1 | TRBV5-1 | 15 | TGCGCCAGCAGCTTGGGACAGGGGACCCTCTACGAGCAGTACTTC | CASSLGQGTLYEQYF
TRBJ2-4 | . | TRBD1 | TRBV10-1 | 14 | TGCGCCAGCAGCGAAGACAGGGTGGATAATATTCAGTACTTC | CASSEDRVDNIQYF
TRBJ1-5 | . | TRBD1 | TRBV6-6 | 13 | TGTGCCAGCAGTATACAGGGGGCTGAGCCCCAGCATTTT | CASSIQGAEPQHF
TRBJ2-7 | . | TRBD1 | TRBV9 | 15 | TGTGCCAGCAGCGTAGAGGGACAGGGGGTAGACGAGCAGTACTTC | CASSVEGQGVDEQYF